At least ten counts were recorded for the clone carrying this TCR beta chain. Its specificity is not known. This entry is derived from a study of early T cells in non-severe SARS-CoV-2 infection. Whole-study context: Sequencing of unsorted whole blood was done on bulk RNA, leaving chains unpaired.

The study, taken as a whole, reports: Sequences matched to VDJdb favored anti-spike CD8 responses, while private and CD4 specificities were missed.

The CDR3 totals 16 residues. Germline CDR1 and CDR2: SGHTA and FQGNSA. Deletions cut 1 base from V and 2 bases from J, with 15 bases between. Unique molecular identifiers were attached to individual cDNA molecules. TCRdb re-called the 5' RACE reads through MiXCR, storing one row per CDR3 protein. The repertoire consists of about 100,000 distinct CDR3 sequences, with roughly 13% occurring once and the leading ten covering around 2%. Sequenced sample: whole blood. This TCR came from an adult who was a healthcare worker with PCR-confirmed SARS-CoV-2 infection or an uninfected control (not recorded which). The chain combines TRBV7-2 with TRBJ2-7; D is perhaps TRBD2 (5 bases). In nucleotides, the CDR3 is TGTGCCAGCAGCTTAGTTGGTTTTAGCGCCACCTACGAGCAGTACTTC. It encodes CASSLVGFSATYEQYF. Together with reference TRBV7-2 and TRBJ2-7, the CDR3 gives the full variable domain: GAGVSQSPSNKVTEKGKDVELRCDPISGHTALYWYRQSLGQGLEFLIYFQGNSAPDKSGLPSDRFSAERTGGSVSTLTIQRTQQEDSAVYLCASSLVGFSATYEQYFGPGTRLTVT.